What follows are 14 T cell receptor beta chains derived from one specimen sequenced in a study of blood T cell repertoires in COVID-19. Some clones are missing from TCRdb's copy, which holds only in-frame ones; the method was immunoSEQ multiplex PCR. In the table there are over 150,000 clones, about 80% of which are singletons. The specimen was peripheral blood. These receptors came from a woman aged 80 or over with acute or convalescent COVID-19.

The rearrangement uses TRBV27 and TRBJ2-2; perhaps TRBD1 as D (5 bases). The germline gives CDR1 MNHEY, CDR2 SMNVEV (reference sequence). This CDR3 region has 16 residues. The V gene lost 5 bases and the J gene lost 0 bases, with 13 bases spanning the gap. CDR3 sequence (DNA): TGTGCCAGCAGTCTAACCGGACACCCGAACACCGGGGAGCTGTTTTTT. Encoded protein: CASSLTGHPNTGELFF.

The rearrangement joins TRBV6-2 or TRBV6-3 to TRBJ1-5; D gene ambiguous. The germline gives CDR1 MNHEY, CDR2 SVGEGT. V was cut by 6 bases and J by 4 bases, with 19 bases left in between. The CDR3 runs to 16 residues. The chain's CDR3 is CASSLPLGSGNQPQHF. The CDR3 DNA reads TGTGCCAGCAGCCTCCCACTGGGCAGCGGAAATCAGCCCCAGCATTTT.

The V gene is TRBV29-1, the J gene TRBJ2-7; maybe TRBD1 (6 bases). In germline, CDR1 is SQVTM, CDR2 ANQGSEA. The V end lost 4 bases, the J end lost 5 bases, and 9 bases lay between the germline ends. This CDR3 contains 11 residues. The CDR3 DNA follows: TGCAGCGTTGGGTACAGGGACGAGCAGTACTTC. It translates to CSVGYRDEQYF.

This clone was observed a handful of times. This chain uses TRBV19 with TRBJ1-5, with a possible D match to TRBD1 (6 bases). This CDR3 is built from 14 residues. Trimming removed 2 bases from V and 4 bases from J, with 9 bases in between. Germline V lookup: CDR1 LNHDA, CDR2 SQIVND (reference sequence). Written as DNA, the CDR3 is TGTGCCAGTAGTATACAGGGGCTAAATCAGCCCCAGCATTTT. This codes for CASSIQGLNQPQHF. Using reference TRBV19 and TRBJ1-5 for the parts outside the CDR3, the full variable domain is DGGITQSPKYLFRKEGQNVTLSCEQNLNHDAMYWYRQDPGQGLRLIYYSQIVNDFQKGDIAEGYSVSREKKESFPLTVTSAQKNPTAFYLCASSIQGLNQPQHFGDGTRLSIL.

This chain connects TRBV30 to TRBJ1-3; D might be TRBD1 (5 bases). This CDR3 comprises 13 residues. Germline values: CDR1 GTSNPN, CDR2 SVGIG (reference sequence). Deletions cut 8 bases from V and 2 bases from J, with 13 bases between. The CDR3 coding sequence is TGTGCCCGTCAGGGTGGCCCTGGAAACACCATATATTTT. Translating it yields CARQGGPGNTIYF. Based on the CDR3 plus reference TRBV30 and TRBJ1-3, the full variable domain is SQTIHQWPATLVQPVGSPLSLECTVEGTSNPNLYWYRQAAGRGLQLLFYSVGIGQISSEVPQNLSASRPQDRQFILSSKKLLLSDSGFYLCARQGGPGNTIYFGEGSWLTVV.

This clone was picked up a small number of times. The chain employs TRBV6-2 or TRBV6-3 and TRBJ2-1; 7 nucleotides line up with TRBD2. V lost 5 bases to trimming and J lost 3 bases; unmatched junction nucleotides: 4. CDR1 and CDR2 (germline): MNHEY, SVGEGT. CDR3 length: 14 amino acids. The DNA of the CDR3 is TGTGCCAGCAGTCCGACTAGCCTCTACAATGAGCAGTTCTTC. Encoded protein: CASSPTSLYNEQFF.

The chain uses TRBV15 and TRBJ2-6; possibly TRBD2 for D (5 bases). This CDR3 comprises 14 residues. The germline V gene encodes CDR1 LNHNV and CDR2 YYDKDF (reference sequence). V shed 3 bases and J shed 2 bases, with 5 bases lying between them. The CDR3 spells CATSSGAGANVLTF. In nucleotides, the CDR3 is TGTGCCACCAGCAGCGGGGCTGGGGCCAACGTCCTGACTTTC.

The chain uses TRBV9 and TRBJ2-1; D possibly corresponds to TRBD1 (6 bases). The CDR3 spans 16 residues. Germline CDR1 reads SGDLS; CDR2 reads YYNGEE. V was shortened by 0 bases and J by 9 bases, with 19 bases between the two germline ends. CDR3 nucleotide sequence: TGTGCCAGCAGCGTAGGGGGGCTTATTGACGGTCCTGAGCAGTTCTTC. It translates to CASSVGGLIDGPEQFF.

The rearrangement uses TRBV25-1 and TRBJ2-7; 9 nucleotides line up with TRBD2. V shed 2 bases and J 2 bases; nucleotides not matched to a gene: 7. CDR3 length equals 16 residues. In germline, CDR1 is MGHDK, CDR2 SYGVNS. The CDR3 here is CASSEPGLAPPYEQYF. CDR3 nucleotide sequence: TGTGCCAGCAGTGAACCCGGACTAGCGCCACCCTACGAGCAGTACTTC.

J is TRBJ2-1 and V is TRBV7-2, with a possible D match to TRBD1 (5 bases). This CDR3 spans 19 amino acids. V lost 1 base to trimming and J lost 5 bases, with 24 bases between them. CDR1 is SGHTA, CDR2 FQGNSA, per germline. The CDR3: CASSLVQAPAKRGDNEQFF. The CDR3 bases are TGTGCCAGCAGCTTAGTACAGGCTCCCGCCAAAAGAGGCGACAATGAGCAGTTCTTC.

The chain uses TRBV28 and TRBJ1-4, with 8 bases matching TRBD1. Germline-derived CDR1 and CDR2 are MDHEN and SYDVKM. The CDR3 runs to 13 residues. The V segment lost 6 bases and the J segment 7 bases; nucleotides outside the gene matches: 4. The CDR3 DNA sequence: TGTGCCAGCAGCCCGGACAGGGTTGAAAAACTGTTTTTT. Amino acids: CASSPDRVEKLFF.

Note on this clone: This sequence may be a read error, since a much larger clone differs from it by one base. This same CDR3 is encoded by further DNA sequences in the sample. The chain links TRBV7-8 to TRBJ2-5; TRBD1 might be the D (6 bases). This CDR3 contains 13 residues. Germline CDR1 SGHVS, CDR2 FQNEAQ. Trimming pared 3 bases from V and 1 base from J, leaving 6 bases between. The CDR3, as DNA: TGTGCCAGCAGCTTGGACAGCCAAGAGACCCAGTACTTC. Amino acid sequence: CASSLDSQETQYF.

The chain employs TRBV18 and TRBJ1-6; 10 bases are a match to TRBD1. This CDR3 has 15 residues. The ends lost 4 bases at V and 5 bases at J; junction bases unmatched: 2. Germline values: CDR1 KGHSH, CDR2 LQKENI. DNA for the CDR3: TGTGCCAGCTCACGAGGGACAGGGGATAATTCACCCCTCCACTTT. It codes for CASSRGTGDNSPLHF.

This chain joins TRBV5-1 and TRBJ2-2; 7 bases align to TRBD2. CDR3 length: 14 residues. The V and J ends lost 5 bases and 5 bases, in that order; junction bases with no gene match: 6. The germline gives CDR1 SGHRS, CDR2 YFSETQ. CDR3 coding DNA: TGCGCCAGCAGGCAGCGCGGGGGTACCGGGGAGCTGTTTTTT. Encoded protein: CASRQRGGTGELFF.